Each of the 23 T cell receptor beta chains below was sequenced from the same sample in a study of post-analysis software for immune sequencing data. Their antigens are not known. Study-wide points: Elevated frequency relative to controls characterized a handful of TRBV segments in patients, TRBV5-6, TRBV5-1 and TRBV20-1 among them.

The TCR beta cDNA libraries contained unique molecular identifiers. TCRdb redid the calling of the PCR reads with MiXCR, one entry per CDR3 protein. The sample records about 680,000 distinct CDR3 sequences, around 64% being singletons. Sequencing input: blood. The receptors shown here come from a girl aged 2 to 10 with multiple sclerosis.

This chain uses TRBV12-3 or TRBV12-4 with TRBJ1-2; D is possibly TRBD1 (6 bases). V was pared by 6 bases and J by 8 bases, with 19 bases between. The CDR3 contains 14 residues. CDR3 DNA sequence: TGTGCCAGCAGCTCGACAGGTTTTAGGGGGGGCTACACCTTC. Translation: CASSSTGFRGGYTF.

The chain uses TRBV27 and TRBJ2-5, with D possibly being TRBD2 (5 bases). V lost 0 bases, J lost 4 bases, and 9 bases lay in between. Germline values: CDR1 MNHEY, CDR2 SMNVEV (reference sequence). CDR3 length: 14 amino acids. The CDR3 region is CASSLSELGETQYF. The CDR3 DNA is TGTGCCAGCAGTTTATCGGAACTAGGAGAGACCCAGTACTTC.

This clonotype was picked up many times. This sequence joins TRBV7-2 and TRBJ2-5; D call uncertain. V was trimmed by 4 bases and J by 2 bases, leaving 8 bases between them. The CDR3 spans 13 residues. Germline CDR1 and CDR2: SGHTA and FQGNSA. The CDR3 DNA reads TGTGCCAGCAGCTCTCGGGTACAAGAGACCCAGTACTTC. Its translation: CASSSRVQETQYF.

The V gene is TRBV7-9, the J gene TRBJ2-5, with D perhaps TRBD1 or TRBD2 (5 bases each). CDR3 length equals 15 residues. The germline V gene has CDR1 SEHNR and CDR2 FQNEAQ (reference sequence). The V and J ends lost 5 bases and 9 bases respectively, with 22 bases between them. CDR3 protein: CASSLPGTQKRPQYF. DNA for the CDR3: TGTGCCAGCAGCCTCCCCGGGACGCAGAAGAGACCCCAGTACTTC.

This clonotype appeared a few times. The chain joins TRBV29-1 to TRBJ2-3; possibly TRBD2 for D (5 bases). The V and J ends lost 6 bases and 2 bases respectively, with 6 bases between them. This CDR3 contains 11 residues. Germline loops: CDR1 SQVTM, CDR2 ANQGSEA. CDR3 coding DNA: TGCAGCGTCCGGGACACAGATACGCAGTATTTT. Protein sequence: CSVRDTDTQYF.

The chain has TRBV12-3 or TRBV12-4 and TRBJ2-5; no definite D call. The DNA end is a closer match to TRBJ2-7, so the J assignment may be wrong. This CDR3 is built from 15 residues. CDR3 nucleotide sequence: TGTGCCAGCAGTTTGTCGCTCGGTCTGGGTTACGAGCAGTACTTC. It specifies CASSLSLGLGYEQYF.

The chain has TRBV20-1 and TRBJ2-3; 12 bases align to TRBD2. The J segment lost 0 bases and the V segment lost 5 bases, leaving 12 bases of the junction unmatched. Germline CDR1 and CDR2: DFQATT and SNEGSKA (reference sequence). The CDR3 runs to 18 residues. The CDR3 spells CSARPLAGGPASTDTQYF. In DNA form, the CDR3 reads TGCAGTGCTCGACCGCTAGCGGGAGGGCCAGCGAGCACAGATACGCAGTATTTT.

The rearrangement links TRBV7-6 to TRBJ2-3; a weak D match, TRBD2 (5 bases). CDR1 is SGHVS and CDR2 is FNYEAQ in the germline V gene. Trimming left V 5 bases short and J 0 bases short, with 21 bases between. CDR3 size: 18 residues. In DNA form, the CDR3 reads TGTGCCAGCAGCCAAGAGGCTAGCTATTCTTCGAGCACAGATACGCAGTATTTT. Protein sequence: CASSQEASYSSSTDTQYF.

The CDR3 DNA is TGTGCCAGCAGCTTGACACTTTATTCCGGGACAGGGGGCTACAATGAGCAGTTCTTC. This codes for CASSLTLYSGTGGYNEQFF. The genes are TRBV5-5 and TRBJ2-1, with TRBD1 identical over 11 bases. The CDR3 spans 19 residues. Germline-derived CDR1 and CDR2 are SGHKS and YYEKEE (reference sequence). After removal of 1 base from V and 3 bases from J, the junction contained 12 bases not matched to a gene.

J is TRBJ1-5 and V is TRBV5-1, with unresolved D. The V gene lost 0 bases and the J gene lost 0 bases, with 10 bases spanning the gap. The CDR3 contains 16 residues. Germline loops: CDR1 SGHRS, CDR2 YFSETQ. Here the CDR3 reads CASSLAGRYSNQPQHF. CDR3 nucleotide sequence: TGCGCCAGCAGCTTGGCCGGCAGGTATAGCAATCAGCCCCAGCATTTT.

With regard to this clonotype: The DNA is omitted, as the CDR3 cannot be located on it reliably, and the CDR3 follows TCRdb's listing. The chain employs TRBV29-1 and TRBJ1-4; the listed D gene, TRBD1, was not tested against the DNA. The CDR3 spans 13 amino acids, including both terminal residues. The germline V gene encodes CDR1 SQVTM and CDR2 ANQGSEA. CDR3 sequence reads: CSVGQGADEKPFF.

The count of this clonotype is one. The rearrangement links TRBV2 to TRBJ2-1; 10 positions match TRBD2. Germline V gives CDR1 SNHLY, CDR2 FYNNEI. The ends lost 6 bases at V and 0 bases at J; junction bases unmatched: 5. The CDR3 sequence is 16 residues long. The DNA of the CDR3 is TGTGCCAGCAGCCGACTAGCGGGTCACTCCTACAATGAGCAGTTCTTC. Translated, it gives CASSRLAGHSYNEQFF.

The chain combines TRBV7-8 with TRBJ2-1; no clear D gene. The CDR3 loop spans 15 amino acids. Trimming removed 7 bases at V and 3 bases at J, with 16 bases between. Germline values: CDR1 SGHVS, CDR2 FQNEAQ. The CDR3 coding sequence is TGTGCCAGCAACATCGGTGGAAACTACTACAATGAGCAGTTCTTC. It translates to CASNIGGNYYNEQFF.

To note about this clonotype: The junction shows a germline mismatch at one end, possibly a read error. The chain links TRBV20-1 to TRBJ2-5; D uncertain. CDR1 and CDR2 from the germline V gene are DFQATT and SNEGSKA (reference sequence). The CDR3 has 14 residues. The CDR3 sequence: CSASLESIQETQYF. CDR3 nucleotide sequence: TGCAGTGCTAGTTTAGAGTCAATCCAAGAGACTCAGTACTTC.

The CDR3 sequence: CASSQELNSPLHF. The CDR3 DNA reads as TGCGCCAGCAGCCAAGAGCTTAATTCACCCCTCCACTTT. The V gene is TRBV4-3, the J gene TRBJ1-6, with D hard to call. The germline CDR1 and CDR2 sequences are LGHNA and YSLEER. V shed 0 bases and J shed 6 bases, with 3 bases lying between them. The length of the CDR3 is 13 residues.

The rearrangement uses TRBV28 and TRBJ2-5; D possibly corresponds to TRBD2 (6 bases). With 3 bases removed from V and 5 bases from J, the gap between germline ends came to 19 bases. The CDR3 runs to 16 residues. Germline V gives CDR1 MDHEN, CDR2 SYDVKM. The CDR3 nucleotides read TGTGCCAGCAGTTTTGTTGGCGGGACTCTCGGGGAGACCCAGTACTTC. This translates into CASSFVGGTLGETQYF.

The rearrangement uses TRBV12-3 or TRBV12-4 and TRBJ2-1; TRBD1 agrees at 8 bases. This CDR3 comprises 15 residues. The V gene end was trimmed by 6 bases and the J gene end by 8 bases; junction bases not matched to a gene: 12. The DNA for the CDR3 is TGTGCCAGCAGCCGGGCGGACAGGGTTTTCGATGAGCAGTTCTTC. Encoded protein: CASSRADRVFDEQFF.

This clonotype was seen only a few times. CDR3 amino acids: CASSFAGGRAGTQETQYF. In nucleotides, the CDR3 is TGTGCCAGCAGTTTTGCCGGTGGGCGGGCGGGGACGCAAGAGACCCAGTACTTC. This chain connects TRBV27 to TRBJ2-5; D is possibly TRBD2 (6 bases). The CDR3 extends over 18 amino acids. V lost 3 bases and J 2 bases, leaving 22 bases between the germline ends. Germline V gene lookup returns CDR1 MNHEY and CDR2 SMNVEV (reference sequence).

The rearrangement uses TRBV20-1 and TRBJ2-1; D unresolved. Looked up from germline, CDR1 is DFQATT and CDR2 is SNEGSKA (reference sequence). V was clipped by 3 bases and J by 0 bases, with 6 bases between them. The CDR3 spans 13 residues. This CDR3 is CSARGNSYNEQFF. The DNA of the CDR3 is TGCAGTGCTAGGGGTAACTCCTACAATGAGCAGTTCTTC.

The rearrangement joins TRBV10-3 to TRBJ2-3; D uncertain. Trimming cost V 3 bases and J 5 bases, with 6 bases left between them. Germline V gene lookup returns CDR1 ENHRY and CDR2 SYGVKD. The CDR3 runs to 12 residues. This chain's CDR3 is CAISDSGDTQYF. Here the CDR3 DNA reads TGTGCCATCAGTGACTCTGGAGATACGCAGTATTTT.

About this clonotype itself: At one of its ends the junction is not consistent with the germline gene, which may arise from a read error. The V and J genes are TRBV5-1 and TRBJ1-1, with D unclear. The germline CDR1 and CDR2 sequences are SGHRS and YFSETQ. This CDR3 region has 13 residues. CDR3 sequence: CASSLDENLEAFF. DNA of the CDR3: TGCGCTAGCAGCTTGGACGAAAACCTTGAAGCTTTCTTT.

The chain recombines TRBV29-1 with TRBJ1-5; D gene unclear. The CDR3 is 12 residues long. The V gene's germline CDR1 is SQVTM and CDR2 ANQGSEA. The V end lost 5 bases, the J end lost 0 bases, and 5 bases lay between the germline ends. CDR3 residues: CSVNISNQPQHF. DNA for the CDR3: TGCAGCGTTAACATTAGCAATCAGCCCCAGCATTTT. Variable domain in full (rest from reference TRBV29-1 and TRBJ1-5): SAVISQKPSRDICQRGTSLTIQCQVDSQVTMMFWYRQQPGQSLTLIATANQGSEATYESGFVIDKFPISRPNLTFSTLTVSNMSPEDSSIYLCSVNISNQPQHFGDGTRLSIL.

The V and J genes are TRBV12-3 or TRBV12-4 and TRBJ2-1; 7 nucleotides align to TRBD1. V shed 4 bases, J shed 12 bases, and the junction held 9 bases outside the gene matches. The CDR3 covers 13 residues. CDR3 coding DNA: TGTGCCAGCAGTTACGGGACAGTGGCCGGGCAGTTCTTC. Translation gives CASSYGTVAGQFF.